This T cell receptor (beta chain) appears in the sequencing data of a study of early T cells in non-severe SARS-CoV-2 infection. Study-wide background: The study sequenced bulk RNA from unsorted whole blood, with chains unpaired.

Findings and limits, study-wide: The study's VDJdb matching favored anti-spike CD8 responses and missed private and CD4 specificities.

In the library, individual cDNA molecules carried attached unique molecular identifiers. Via MiXCR, TCRdb re-called the 5' RACE reads, giving one row per CDR3 protein. The data hold some 57,000 distinct CDR3 sequences, with 10% to 13% observed a single time. Germline V lookup: CDR1 SGHVS, CDR2 FNYEAQ. This CDR3 has 15 residues. Trimming left V 5 bases short and J 3 bases short, with 14 bases between. The table lists this clonotype with a few counts. The antigen is not known. The rearrangement joins TRBV7-6 to TRBJ1-5, with D possibly being TRBD1 (5 bases). Sequencing was carried out using whole blood. This receptor was identified in an adult who was a healthcare worker with PCR-confirmed SARS-CoV-2 infection or an uninfected control (not recorded which). The CDR3, as DNA: TGTGCCAGCAGCCCCGGGACGGATAACAATCAGCCCCAGCATTTT. Amino acids: CASSPGTDNNQPQHF.